This passage covers 19 T cell receptor beta chains from one sample sequenced in a study of cytomegalovirus exposure and HLA in healthy donors. In the PCR, 60 Vbeta and 13 Jbeta primers were used. Sequencing was performed with immunoSEQ multiplex PCR; in TCRdb, only in-frame clones are kept and a portion is missing. The table shows 150,000 or so clones, with around 70% occurring only once. The sequencing sample was made of PBMCs. The receptors derive from a man in his thirties or forties in good health and CMV-seronegative.

This chain connects TRBV11-3 to TRBJ2-7; 8 nucleotides align to TRBD1. The V gene end was trimmed by 0 bases and the J gene end by 4 bases; junction bases not matched to a gene: 5. This CDR3 comprises 15 residues. Germline V gene sequence: CDR1 SGHNT, CDR2 YENEEA. The CDR3 DNA follows: TGTGCCAGCAGCTTAGATGGGACAGGAATATACGAGCAGTACTTC. This codes for CASSLDGTGIYEQYF.

The J gene is TRBJ1-1, the V gene TRBV6-5; 8 nucleotides match TRBD1. V gave up 3 bases and J gave up 5 bases; unmatched junction bases: 5. The CDR3 runs 14 residues. The germline gives CDR1 MNHEY, CDR2 SVGAGI. For the CDR3, the DNA is TGTGCCAGCAGTTATGACAGGGGAAGGACTGAAGCTTTCTTT. Amino acids: CASSYDRGRTEAFF.

This clone appeared a few times. The genes are TRBV6-6 and TRBJ2-1; possible D gene TRBD2, 5 bases. Germline V gives CDR1 MNHNY, CDR2 SVGAGI (reference sequence). The CDR3 runs to 12 residues. Trimming shortened V by 2 bases and J by 15 bases, and 14 bases separated the two germline ends. The CDR3 bases are TGTGCCAGCAGTTACGGGTCCGAGCGGTTGTTCTTC. Encoded protein: CASSYGSERLFF.

This chain links TRBV7-9 with TRBJ2-1; 8 bases match TRBD1. The V segment lost 2 bases and the J segment 5 bases; nucleotides outside the gene matches: 2. In germline, CDR1 is SEHNR, CDR2 FQNEAQ (reference sequence). The CDR3 spans 14 residues. CDR3 residues: CASSLQGADNEQFF. Here the CDR3 DNA reads TGTGCCAGCAGCTTACAGGGGGCTGACAATGAGCAGTTCTTC.

This sequence joins TRBV9 and TRBJ1-1; D is unclear. The CDR3 runs to 14 residues. V was shortened by 3 bases and J by 2 bases, with 11 bases between the two germline ends. Per the germline V gene, CDR1 is SGDLS and CDR2 is YYNGEE. CDR3 in amino acids: CASSAQQTNTEAFF. CDR3 in DNA: TGTGCCAGCAGCGCCCAACAAACCAACACTGAAGCTTTCTTT.

The chain combines TRBV5-1 with TRBJ1-1; D ambiguous. There are 12 residues in the CDR3. V was trimmed by 3 bases and J by 4 bases, leaving 7 bases between them. Germline lookup yields CDR1 SGHRS and CDR2 YFSETQ. The chain's CDR3 is CASSSGATEAFF. The CDR3 DNA is TGCGCCAGCAGCTCGGGTGCCACTGAAGCTTTCTTT.

The chain couples TRBV7-9 to TRBJ2-5; D call uncertain. The end of the DNA is better explained by TRBJ2-7, so the J call may be wrong. CDR1 SEHNR and CDR2 FQNEAQ come from the germline V gene (reference sequence). This CDR3 is built from 12 residues. CDR3 protein: CASSLGMGEQYF. The CDR3, as DNA: TGTGCCAGCAGCTTGGGTATGGGCGAGCAGTACTTC.

The V call is TRBV5-1, the J call TRBJ2-6; 10 bases agree with TRBD1. After removal of 0 bases from V and 4 bases from J, the junction contained 4 bases not matched to a gene. This CDR3 region has 17 residues. The germline CDR1 and CDR2 sequences are SGHRS and YFSETQ. The CDR3 coding sequence is TGCGCCAGCAGCTTGGGACAGGGGGCGGGGGGGGCCAACGTCCTGACTTTC. The encoded protein is CASSLGQGAGGANVLTF. Filled out from reference TRBV5-1 and TRBJ2-6, the complete variable domain reads KAGVTQTPRYLIKTRGQQVTLSCSPISGHRSVSWYQQTPGQGLQFLFEYFSETQRNKGNFPGRFSGRQFSNSRSEMNVSTLELGDSALYLCASSLGQGAGGANVLTFGAGSRLTVL.

The chain uses TRBV19 and TRBJ1-5; 9 nucleotides align to TRBD1. After removal of 5 bases from V and 2 bases from J, the junction contained 10 bases not matched to a gene. The germline gives CDR1 LNHDA, CDR2 SQIVND (reference sequence). CDR3 length: 17 residues. The CDR3 is CASSEGTGPVGNQPQHF. The CDR3 nucleotides are TGTGCCAGTAGTGAGGGGACAGGGCCCGTGGGCAATCAGCCCCAGCATTTT. The variable domain in full, completed from reference TRBV19 and TRBJ1-5, reads DGGITQSPKYLFRKEGQNVTLSCEQNLNHDAMYWYRQDPGQGLRLIYYSQIVNDFQKGDIAEGYSVSREKKESFPLTVTSAQKNPTAFYLCASSEGTGPVGNQPQHFGDGTRLSIL.

The V call is TRBV29-1, the J call TRBJ2-3; 11 positions match TRBD2. Looked up from germline, CDR1 is SQVTM and CDR2 is ANQGSEA. V lost 6 bases to trimming and J lost 9 bases; unmatched junction nucleotides: 5. The CDR3 length is 12 residues. CDR3 nucleotides: TGCAGCGTCGTAGCGGGGGGGCGAACGCAGTATTTT. As protein: CSVVAGGRTQYF.

Concerning this clone: Other DNA sequences of this sample code for an identical CDR3. The V call is TRBV7-8, the J call TRBJ2-7, with no clear D. Per germline, CDR1 SGHVS and CDR2 FQNEAQ. V lost 1 base and J lost 2, with 9 bases in between. CDR3 length: 14 residues. The CDR3 protein is CASSLGLATYEQYF. The CDR3 DNA reads as TGTGCCAGCAGCTTAGGACTCGCCACCTACGAGCAGTACTTC.

This sequence joins TRBV20-1 and TRBJ2-7; a weak D match, TRBD2 (6 bases). The CDR3 length is 11 residues. V dropped 6 bases and J dropped 11 bases, with 17 bases sitting between them. Germline-derived CDR1 and CDR2 are DFQATT and SNEGSKA (reference sequence). The CDR3 DNA reads TGCAGTGCGCCCAGCGGGCCTCGCGAGTACTTC. It specifies CSAPSGPREYF.

The J gene is TRBJ2-1, the V gene TRBV4-2; 9 bases agree with TRBD1. The CDR3 covers 17 residues. After removal of 4 bases from V and 12 bases from J, the junction contained 19 bases not matched to a gene. Per the germline V gene, CDR1 is LGHNA and CDR2 is YNFKEQ. CDR3 residues: CASSRRKGTGNNERQFF. The CDR3 DNA follows: TGTGCCAGCAGCCGCCGGAAGGGGACAGGGAACAATGAGCGGCAGTTCTTC.

J is TRBJ2-1 and V is TRBV6-5; maybe TRBD1 (6 bases). V was cut by 4 bases and J by 2 bases, with 12 bases left in between. Per the germline V gene, CDR1 is MNHEY and CDR2 is SVGAGI. This CDR3 has 15 amino acids. For the CDR3, the DNA is TGTGCCAGCAGTTTTTACAGGGAAGCCTACAATGAGCAGTTCTTC. It is translated as CASSFYREAYNEQFF.

The chain links TRBV28 to TRBJ2-7, with TRBD1 matching 8 bases. Germline lookup yields CDR1 MDHEN and CDR2 SYDVKM. Unmatched junction bases numbered 4, after V lost 9 bases and J lost 0 bases. This CDR3 comprises 13 residues. CDR3 sequence reads: CASVDRGSYEQYF. Written as DNA, the CDR3 is TGTGCCAGTGTTGACAGGGGCTCCTACGAGCAGTACTTC.

This chain connects TRBV11-2 to TRBJ2-7; the match to TRBD1 covers 8 bases. The V segment lost 8 bases and the J segment 5 bases; nucleotides outside the gene matches: 8. Germline assignment: CDR1 SGHAT and CDR2 FQNNGV. The CDR3 consists of 13 residues. CDR3 region: CASSWTGRDEQYF. CDR3 DNA: TGTGCCAGCTCCTGGACAGGGCGGGACGAGCAGTACTTC.

This sequence joins TRBV19 and TRBJ2-3; 8 positions agree with TRBD2. The CDR3 loop spans 16 amino acids. Per germline, CDR1 LNHDA and CDR2 SQIVND (reference sequence). With V trimmed by 10 bases and J by 2 bases, 14 bases remained unmatched. CDR3 bases: TGTGCCACCAAACCCCGGGGTAGCGGGGTCACAGATACGCAGTATTTT. It translates to CATKPRGSGVTDTQYF. Supplemented by reference TRBV19 and TRBJ2-3, the full variable domain reads DGGITQSPKYLFRKEGQNVTLSCEQNLNHDAMYWYRQDPGQGLRLIYYSQIVNDFQKGDIAEGYSVSREKKESFPLTVTSAQKNPTAFYLCATKPRGSGVTDTQYFGPGTRLTVL.

The genes are TRBV28 and TRBJ1-2, with 8 bases fitting TRBD1. Looked up from germline, CDR1 is MDHEN and CDR2 is SYDVKM. Trimming at V came to 6 bases and at J to 5 bases, leaving 5 bases not matched to a gene. The CDR3 has 13 amino acids. Written as DNA, the CDR3 is TGTGCCAGCAGACTACAGGGGGAATATGGCTACACCTTC. As protein: CASRLQGEYGYTF.

The chain links TRBV7-8 to TRBJ1-2; maybe TRBD1 (5 bases). The germline V gene has CDR1 SGHVS and CDR2 FQNEAQ. CDR3 length equals 14 residues. V lost 4 bases, J lost 8 bases, and 17 bases lay in between. For the CDR3, the DNA is TGTGCCAGCAGCTCAATCGGGGCGGGGTACGGCTACACCTTC. Translating it yields CASSSIGAGYGYTF.